The sequence of this T cell receptor beta chain was determined in a study of blood T cell repertoires in COVID-19. Overall study context: Whether acute or convalescent, the COVID-19 samples came from the United States, Italy and Spain.

Original data processing: Reference gene primer amplification yielded estimated nucleated cell counts. Method: immunoSEQ multiplex PCR; TCRdb's copy keeps in-frame clones and lacks some. V and J calls and clone size are those listed in that table; D and trimming were worked out from the DNA. The table shows fewer than 50,000 clones, with more than 75% occurring only once. Germline V lookup: CDR1 SGHNT, CDR2 YYREEE (reference sequence). V was clipped by 4 bases and J by 5 bases; unmatched bases: 9. The CDR3 contains 15 residues. The specimen was peripheral blood. The chain employs TRBV5-4 and TRBJ2-5; 9 bases line up with TRBD2. The TCR comes from a man aged 45-65 years with active COVID-19. CDR3: CASSEVLAGWETQYF. The DNA of the CDR3 is TGTGCCAGCAGCGAAGTGCTAGCGGGGTGGGAGACCCAGTACTTC.